This TCR beta chain was sequenced for a study of blood T cell repertoires in COVID-19. At the level of the study: Collection of acute and convalescent COVID-19 samples took place in the United States, Italy and Spain.

This CDR3 has 12 amino acids. From germline, CDR1 is MNHNY and CDR2 SVGAGI (reference sequence). Trimming left V 4 bases short and J 8 bases short, with 11 bases between. Here immunoSEQ multiplex PCR was the method, and the copy in TCRdb shows in-frame clones only, minus some. Found here are approximately 170,000 clones, around 85% of them singletons; the top ten hold under 15%. This receptor was obtained from a woman aged 50 to 60 with acute or convalescent COVID-19. V and J are TRBV6-6 and TRBJ1-2; D might be TRBD1 (6 bases). Material for sequencing was peripheral blood. This CDR3 is CASSSYREGYTF. The DNA of the CDR3 is TGTGCCAGCAGTTCATACAGGGAGGGCTACACCTTC.